The subject of this entry is one T cell receptor beta chain. Its specificity is not known. This CDR3 fails to terminate in the conserved phenylalanine or tryptophan, so it likely reflects a read error. This record belongs to a study of blood T cells in healthy people across ages. Findings and caveats of the study: Getting older went along with TCR beta diversity per million T cells dropping roughly linearly. Unsorted PBMCs ruled out conclusive naive versus antigen-experienced comparison.

The germline V and J ends were trimmed by 1 base and 5 bases, with 13 bases remaining between them. CDR3 length equals 15 residues. Germline V gene data show CDR1 as SGDLS and CDR2 as YYNGEE. Alongside a J-beta primer mix, a sample-barcoded 5' primer served in a second PCR lasting about 7 to 12 cycles. TCRdb itself ran the 5' RACE reads through MiXCR, one entry per CDR3 protein. The sample shows some 890,000 distinct CDR3 sequences, around 29% of them seen only once. The donors, aged about 6 to 100, were healthy Caucasians from Russia. The same specimen was also included in a second study, on T cells of mothers and their children.

Sequencing input: blood. V and J are TRBV9 and TRBJ2-1, with TRBD2 as a possible D gene (5 bases). This TCR derives from a woman in her thirties or forties in good health. CDR3 loop: CASSVLALPHNEQFV. The CDR3 DNA follows: TGTGCCAGCAGCGTACTAGCCCTTCCTCACAATGAGCAGTTCGTC.